Here is one T cell receptor (beta chain) with its context. Its antigen is still unknown. What was amplified from RNA transcripts were TCR beta CDR3 regions. The study used the HTBI primer set for a first-round RT-PCR of the TCR CDR3. TCRdb called the multiplex PCR reads again in MiXCR, with one record for every CDR3 protein. There are around 350,000 distinct CDR3 sequences in the sample; around 25% occur only once, and around 79% lies in the top ten. The data originate from a study of T cells in Graves' hyperthyroidism and ophthalmopathy. Overall study: Prior to any treatment, at the point of initial diagnosis, peripheral blood was collected. Notes on the study in general: Stable hyperthyroidism was told apart from ophthalmopathy by a model built on 13 V-J features.

Graves' hyperthyroidism showing no ophthalmopathy progression within 18 months was considered stable. The CDR3 loop spans 13 amino acids. Trimming pared 5 bases from V and 7 bases from J, leaving 14 bases between. Germline V lookup: CDR1 SNHLY, CDR2 FYNNEI. The source is a man aged 50-60 years with Graves' hyperthyroidism. This sequence joins TRBV2 and TRBJ1-2; D perhaps matches TRBD1 (5 bases). The specimen was blood. The CDR3 protein is CASSLGRGGGYTF. CDR3 in DNA: TGTGCCAGCAGTCTGGGGCGGGGAGGTGGCTACACCTTC. Filled out from reference TRBV2 and TRBJ1-2, the complete variable domain reads EPEVTQTPSHQVTQMGQEVILRCVPISNHLYFYWYRQILGQKVEFLVSFYNNEISEKSEIFDDQFSVERPDGSNFTLKIRSTKLEDSAMYFCASSLGRGGGYTFGSGTRLTVV.